Listed here are 25 T cell receptor beta chains from one sample, sequenced in a study of beta chain features in type 1 diabetes. The whole isolated RNA underwent reverse transcription, so sequencing captured expressed TCRB transcripts. Assay: immunoSEQ multiplex PCR; the TCRdb copy retains only in-frame clones and omits some. In the table there are hundreds of thousands of clones, over 9.5% of which are singletons. The specimen was naive CD4+ T cells from blood. The receptors derive from a young man in good health.

With regard to this clone: Different DNA sequences within this sample yield the same CDR3. V usage is TRBV19 and J usage is TRBJ1-5; 9 nucleotides line up with TRBD1. Trimming removed 6 bases from V and 2 bases from J; junction bases left unmatched: 5. This CDR3 is 15 amino acids long. Germline CDR1 LNHDA, CDR2 SQIVND (reference sequence). The CDR3 DNA reads TGTGCCAGTAGCCCGGACAGGGGTGGCAATCAGCCCCAGCATTTT. Its translation is CASSPDRGGNQPQHF.

This clone was seen only a few times. The CDR3 region has the DNA TGCAGCGTTGTACCGAACCTCCGGGACTTGCAAACCTACGAGCAGTACTTC. Its translation is CSVVPNLRDLQTYEQYF. This chain connects TRBV29-1 to TRBJ2-7, with D maybe TRBD2 (6 bases). The length of the CDR3 is 17 residues. Trimming removed 4 bases at V and 2 bases at J, with 24 bases between. Germline V gives CDR1 SQVTM, CDR2 ANQGSEA.

This clone was seen a few times. The chain recombines TRBV30 with TRBJ1-2; 8 bases map to TRBD1. Per the germline V gene, CDR1 is GTSNPN and CDR2 is SVGIG (reference sequence). The CDR3 loop spans 13 amino acids. J gave up 7 bases and V 0 bases, and 4 bases lay outside the gene matches. The DNA for the CDR3 is TGTGCCTGGAGTGTATCGGGACAGGTTGGCTACACCTTC. As protein: CAWSVSGQVGYTF. Based on the CDR3 plus reference TRBV30 and TRBJ1-2, the full variable domain is SQTIHQWPATLVQPVGSPLSLECTVEGTSNPNLYWYRQAAGRGLQLLFYSVGIGQISSEVPQNLSASRPQDRQFILSSKKLLLSDSGFYLCAWSVSGQVGYTFGSGTRLTVV.

This clone was recorded a few times. The J gene is TRBJ2-3, the V gene TRBV28, with D tentatively TRBD2 (6 bases). The CDR3 has 13 residues. V lost 5 bases to trimming and J lost 2 bases, with 8 bases between them. Germline V lookup: CDR1 MDHEN, CDR2 SYDVKM. The DNA for the CDR3 is TGTGCCAGCAGTGGGGACTCCACAGATACGCAGTATTTT. Translation gives CASSGDSTDTQYF.

The gene calls are TRBV28 and TRBJ2-7; D is unresolved. There are 12 residues in the CDR3. V was cut by 3 bases and J by 4 bases, with 7 bases left in between. Germline CDR1 is MDHEN and CDR2 is SYDVKM. The CDR3 sequence is CASSFGWYEQYF. The CDR3 DNA sequence: TGTGCCAGCAGTTTCGGTTGGTACGAGCAGTACTTC.

This clone has just a few counts. The chain links TRBV11-2 to TRBJ1-1; a possible D gene is TRBD1 (6 bases). V lost 5 bases and J 4 bases, leaving 17 bases between the germline ends. Germline V gene data show CDR1 as SGHAT and CDR2 as FQNNGV. This CDR3 has 15 amino acids. The CDR3 reads CASSPWILRGTEAFF. The CDR3 DNA follows: TGTGCCAGCAGCCCCTGGATACTCAGGGGCACTGAAGCTTTCTTT.

This sequence joins TRBV2 and TRBJ2-2; 7 nucleotides match TRBD2. Per germline, CDR1 SNHLY and CDR2 FYNNEI. The CDR3 is made up of 15 amino acids. V lost 6 bases and J lost 4; bases outside the gene matches: 8. The CDR3 nucleotides are TGTGCCAGCAGCCGGGAGGCAGGGAGCACCGGGGAGCTGTTTTTT. This sequence encodes CASSREAGSTGELFF. Looking up the rest from reference TRBV2 and TRBJ2-2 gives the full variable domain: EPEVTQTPSHQVTQMGQEVILRCVPISNHLYFYWYRQILGQKVEFLVSFYNNEISEKSEIFDDQFSVERPDGSNFTLKIRSTKLEDSAMYFCASSREAGSTGELFFGEGSRLTVL.

The rearrangement links TRBV10-3 to TRBJ1-2; 10 positions match TRBD1. J lost 2 bases, V lost 6 bases, and 3 bases had no gene match. The CDR3 is made up of 14 amino acids. Germline V gene lookup returns CDR1 ENHRY and CDR2 SYGVKD. The CDR3 spells CAIRADRGNYGYTF. The CDR3 DNA follows: TGTGCCATCAGGGCGGACAGGGGGAACTATGGCTACACCTTC.

This clone was counted between two and nine times. The chain joins TRBV30 to TRBJ1-1, with 8 bases fitting TRBD1. Trimming took 4 bases from V and 6 from J; bases not matched to a gene: 19. Germline V CDR1 and CDR2: GTSNPN, SVGIG (reference sequence). The CDR3 spans 17 residues. CDR3 protein: CAWTTRTTDRDQAEAFF. The CDR3 coding sequence is TGTGCCTGGACCACACGAACGACGGACAGGGACCAAGCTGAAGCTTTCTTT.

This clone was observed a few times. The J gene is TRBJ1-1, the V gene TRBV5-1; the D gene is possibly TRBD1 (5 bases). Germline V gene data show CDR1 as SGHRS and CDR2 as YFSETQ. V gave up 4 bases and J gave up 1 base, with 20 bases separating them. The CDR3 sequence is 17 residues long. The CDR3 loop is CASSLDIRDISNTEAFF. DNA of the CDR3: TGCGCCAGCAGCCTGGACATCAGGGATATCTCGAACACTGAAGCTTTCTTT.

This sequence joins TRBV30 and TRBJ1-2; 9 positions match TRBD1. Germline V gene data show CDR1 as GTSNPN and CDR2 as SVGIG (reference sequence). The CDR3 has 12 amino acids. V gave up 1 base and J gave up 8 bases; unmatched junction bases: 2. The CDR3 sequence is CAWSATGGGYTF. Here the CDR3 DNA reads TGTGCCTGGAGTGCGACAGGGGGAGGCTACACCTTC.

The J gene is TRBJ2-3, the V gene TRBV25-1; D gene uncertain. Trimming removed 5 bases at V and 0 bases at J, with 6 bases between. This CDR3 is built from 13 residues. Per the germline V gene, CDR1 is MGHDK and CDR2 is SYGVNS. CDR3 sequence reads: CASSQQSTDTQYF. The CDR3, as DNA: TGTGCCAGCAGTCAACAGAGCACAGATACGCAGTATTTT. The complete variable domain, with remaining parts taken from reference TRBV25-1 and TRBJ2-3, reads EADIYQTPRYLVIGTGKKITLECSQTMGHDKMYWYQQDPGMELHLIHYSYGVNSTEKGDLSSESTVSRIRTEHFPLTLESARPSHTSQYLCASSQQSTDTQYFGPGTRLTVL.

This clone was observed a few times. The chain employs TRBV18 and TRBJ2-7, with TRBD1 matching over 7 bases. Germline CDR1 reads KGHSH; CDR2 reads LQKENI. The V and J ends lost 6 bases and 0 bases, in that order; junction bases with no gene match: 5. This CDR3 has 14 residues. The CDR3 nucleotides are TGTGCCAGCTCTAGGACAGGAAGCTCCTACGAGCAGTACTTC. This gives the protein CASSRTGSSYEQYF.

In its sample, this clone was seen a few times. The genes are TRBV7-2 and TRBJ1-5, with D maybe TRBD1 (6 bases). V was shortened by 1 base and J by 6 bases, with 10 bases between the two germline ends. CDR3 length equals 14 residues. In germline, CDR1 is SGHTA, CDR2 FQGNSA. The CDR3 DNA reads TGTGCCAGCAGCTTAGGGGGGCCCGGTCAGCCCCAGCATTTT. This sequence encodes CASSLGGPGQPQHF. Filled out from reference TRBV7-2 and TRBJ1-5, the complete variable domain reads GAGVSQSPSNKVTEKGKDVELRCDPISGHTALYWYRQSLGQGLEFLIYFQGNSAPDKSGLPSDRFSAERTGGSVSTLTIQRTQQEDSAVYLCASSLGGPGQPQHFGDGTRLSIL.

This clone has only a few counts. The rearrangement joins TRBV20-1 to TRBJ1-1; D remains unclear. Germline-derived CDR1 and CDR2 are DFQATT and SNEGSKA (reference sequence). CDR3 size: 9 residues. The germline V and J ends were trimmed by 8 bases and 7 bases, with 8 bases remaining between them. DNA for the CDR3: TGCAGTCTCGGGTTTGAAGCTTTCTTT. This codes for CSLGFEAFF.

The V gene is TRBV27, the J gene TRBJ2-7, with 16 bases lining up with TRBD2. Germline V gives CDR1 MNHEY, CDR2 SMNVEV (reference sequence). The CDR3 is made up of 17 amino acids. The ends lost 7 bases at V and 5 bases at J; junction bases unmatched: 11. CDR3 sequence (DNA): TGTGCCAGCAAAATTACGGGACTAGCGGGAGGGTTCAACGAGCAGTACTTC. Translating gives CASKITGLAGGFNEQYF.

This clone was picked up a small number of times. The CDR3 coding sequence is TGTGCCAGCAGTCCTCGGACAGGGGATTACAATGAGCAGTTCTTC. Residues: CASSPRTGDYNEQFF. J is TRBJ2-1 and V is TRBV7-2; 9 positions agree with TRBD1. Germline V lookup: CDR1 SGHTA, CDR2 FQGNSA. The CDR3 spans 15 residues. V lost 6 bases and J lost 4; bases outside the gene matches: 7.

The V gene is TRBV7-9, the J gene TRBJ1-6, with D uncertain. Germline lookup yields CDR1 SEHNR and CDR2 FQNEAQ (reference sequence). The CDR3 has 15 residues. Trimming took off 3 bases at V and 0 bases at J, with 6 bases between the two ends. CDR3 coding DNA: TGTGCCAGCAGCTTCACGAGCTCCTATAATTCACCCCTCCACTTT. Translated: CASSFTSSYNSPLHF.

This clone was counted a few times. The chain couples TRBV7-9 to TRBJ1-2, with D tentatively TRBD1 (5 bases). V shed 2 bases and J shed 2 bases, with 9 bases lying between them. The CDR3 spans 14 residues. Germline lookup yields CDR1 SEHNR and CDR2 FQNEAQ (reference sequence). CDR3 DNA: TGTGCCAGCAGCTTATGGGGGGGGAACTATGGCTACACCTTC. It translates to CASSLWGGNYGYTF.

Only a few counts were recorded for this clone. This chain joins TRBV5-1 and TRBJ2-1, with D perhaps matching TRBD2 (6 bases). V was pared by 4 bases and J by 1 base, with 15 bases between. CDR1 and CDR2 (germline): SGHRS, YFSETQ. The CDR3 is made up of 16 amino acids. The CDR3 DNA reads TGCGCCAGCAGCATGGGAACTAGCCGGTCCTACAATGAGCAGTTCTTC. Translated: CASSMGTSRSYNEQFF.

This clone turned up a few times. The chain joins TRBV5-6 to TRBJ1-2; D is unresolved. V gave up 3 bases and J gave up 0 bases, with 6 bases separating them. Germline CDR1 and CDR2: SGHDT and YYEEEE. The CDR3 length is 13 residues. CDR3 sequence: CASSSPANYGYTF. The CDR3 nucleotides are TGTGCCAGCAGCTCCCCAGCTAACTATGGCTACACCTTC.

The chain carries TRBV10-3 and TRBJ1-5; tentatively, D is TRBD1 (5 bases). Germline CDR1 is ENHRY and CDR2 is SYGVKD. The CDR3 covers 14 residues. The V gene lost 6 bases and the J gene lost 3 bases, with 12 bases spanning the gap. The CDR3 sequence: CAIRGPDLNQPQHF. DNA for the CDR3: TGTGCCATCAGGGGGCCAGACCTCAATCAGCCCCAGCATTTT.

This clone was counted between two and nine times. This sequence joins TRBV12-5 and TRBJ2-5, with 9 bases identical to TRBD1. The ends lost 4 bases at V and 5 bases at J; junction bases unmatched: 2. This CDR3 is 13 amino acids long. Germline CDR1 and CDR2: LGHNT and FRNRAP. CDR3 loop: CASGSGQGETQYF. CDR3 nucleotide sequence: TGTGCTAGTGGTTCGGGACAGGGTGAGACCCAGTACTTC.

The CDR3 reads CASSRGLAEHNEQFF. As DNA, the CDR3 is TGTGCCAGCAGTAGGGGACTAGCGGAGCACAATGAGCAGTTCTTC. This chain links TRBV9 with TRBJ2-1; 11 bases line up with TRBD2. Germline V gene lookup returns CDR1 SGDLS and CDR2 YYNGEE. The V segment lost 5 bases and the J segment 5 bases; nucleotides outside the gene matches: 6. The CDR3 covers 15 residues. The entire variable domain, with the rest obtained from reference TRBV9 and TRBJ2-1, is as follows: DSGVTQTPKHLITATGQRVTLRCSPRSGDLSVYWYQQSLDQGLQFLIQYYNGEERAKGNILERFSAQQFPDLHSELNLSSLELGDSALYFCASSRGLAEHNEQFFGPGTRLTVL.

J is TRBJ2-1 and V is TRBV5-6, with TRBD1 matching 7 bases. The CDR3 is 15 residues long. Germline trimming cut 4 bases from V and 12 bases from J; bases unmatched to any gene: 16. CDR1 and CDR2 from the germline V gene are SGHDT and YYEEEE. The CDR3 loop reads CASSPRYDRDRGQFF. The DNA of the CDR3 is TGTGCCAGCAGCCCAAGGTACGACAGGGATCGTGGGCAGTTCTTC.